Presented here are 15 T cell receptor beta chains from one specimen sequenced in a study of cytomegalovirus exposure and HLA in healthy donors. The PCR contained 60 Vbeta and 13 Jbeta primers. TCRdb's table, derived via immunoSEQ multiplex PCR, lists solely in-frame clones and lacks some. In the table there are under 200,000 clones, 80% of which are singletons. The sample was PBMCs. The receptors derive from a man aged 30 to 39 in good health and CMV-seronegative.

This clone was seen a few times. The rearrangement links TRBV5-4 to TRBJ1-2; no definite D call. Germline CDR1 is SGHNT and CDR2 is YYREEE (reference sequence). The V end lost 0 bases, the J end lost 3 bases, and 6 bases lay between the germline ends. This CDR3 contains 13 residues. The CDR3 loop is CASSLVRDYGYTF. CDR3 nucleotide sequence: TGTGCCAGCAGCTTGGTTCGGGACTATGGCTACACCTTC.

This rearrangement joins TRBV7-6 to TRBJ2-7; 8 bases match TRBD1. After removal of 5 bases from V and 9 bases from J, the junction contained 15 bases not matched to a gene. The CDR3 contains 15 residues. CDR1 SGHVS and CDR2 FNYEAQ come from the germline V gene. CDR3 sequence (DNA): TGTGCCAGCAGCCCACCCCCCGGACAGGGTGTCGTGCAGTACTTC. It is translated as CASSPPPGQGVVQYF.

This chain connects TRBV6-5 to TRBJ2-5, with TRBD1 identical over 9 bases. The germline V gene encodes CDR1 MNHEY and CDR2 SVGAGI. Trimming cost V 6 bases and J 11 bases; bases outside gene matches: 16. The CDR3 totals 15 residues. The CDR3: CASRYTGGRSGEQYF. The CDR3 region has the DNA TGTGCCAGCAGGTACACAGGGGGCCGTTCTGGGGAGCAGTACTTC.

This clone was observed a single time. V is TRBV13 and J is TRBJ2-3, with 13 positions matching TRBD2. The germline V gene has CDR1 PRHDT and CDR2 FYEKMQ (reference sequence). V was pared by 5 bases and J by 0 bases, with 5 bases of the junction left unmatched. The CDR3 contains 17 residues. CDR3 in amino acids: CASSPGTSGVSTDTQYF. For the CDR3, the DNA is TGTGCCAGCAGCCCCGGGACTAGCGGGGTTAGCACAGATACGCAGTATTTT.

The CDR3 spells CASSLGQANYEQYF. In nucleotides, the CDR3 is TGCGCCAGCAGCTTGGGGCAGGCGAACTACGAGCAGTACTTC. The V gene is TRBV5-1, the J gene TRBJ2-7; D unresolved. The germline V gene has CDR1 SGHRS and CDR2 YFSETQ. The CDR3 is made up of 14 amino acids. V gave up 0 bases and J gave up 3 bases, with 10 bases separating them.

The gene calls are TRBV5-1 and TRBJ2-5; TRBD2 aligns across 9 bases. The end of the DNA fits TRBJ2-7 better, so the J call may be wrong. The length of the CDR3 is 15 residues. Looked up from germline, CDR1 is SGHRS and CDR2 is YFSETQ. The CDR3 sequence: CASSLNSGSSYEQYF. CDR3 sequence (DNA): TGCGCCAGCAGCTTAAATAGCGGGAGCTCCTACGAGCAGTACTTC.

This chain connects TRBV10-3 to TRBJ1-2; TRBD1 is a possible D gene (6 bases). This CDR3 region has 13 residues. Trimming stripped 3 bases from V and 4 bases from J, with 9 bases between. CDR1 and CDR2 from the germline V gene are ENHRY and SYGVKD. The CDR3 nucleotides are TGTGCCATCAGTGATTCAGGGGTCTATGGCTACACCTTC. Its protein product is CAISDSGVYGYTF.

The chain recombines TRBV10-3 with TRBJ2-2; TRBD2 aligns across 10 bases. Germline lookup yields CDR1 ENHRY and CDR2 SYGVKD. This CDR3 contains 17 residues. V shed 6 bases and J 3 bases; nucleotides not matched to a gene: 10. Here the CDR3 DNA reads TGTGCCATCAGCGGGACTAGCGAGGAACGGGACACCGGGGAGCTGTTTTTT. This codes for CAISGTSEERDTGELFF.

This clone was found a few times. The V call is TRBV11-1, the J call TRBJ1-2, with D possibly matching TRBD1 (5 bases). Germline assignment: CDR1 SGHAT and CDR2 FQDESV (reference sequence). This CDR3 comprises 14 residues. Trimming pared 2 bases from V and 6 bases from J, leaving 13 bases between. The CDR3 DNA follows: TGTGCCAGCAGCTTAAATCAGGGTTCGAATGGCTACACCTTC. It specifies CASSLNQGSNGYTF.

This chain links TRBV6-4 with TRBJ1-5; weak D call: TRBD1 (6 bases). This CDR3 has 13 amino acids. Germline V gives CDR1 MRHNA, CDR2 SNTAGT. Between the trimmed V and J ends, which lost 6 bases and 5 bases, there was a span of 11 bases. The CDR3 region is CASSRGEDQPQHF. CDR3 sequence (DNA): TGTGCCAGCAGCAGGGGTGAGGATCAGCCCCAGCATTTT.

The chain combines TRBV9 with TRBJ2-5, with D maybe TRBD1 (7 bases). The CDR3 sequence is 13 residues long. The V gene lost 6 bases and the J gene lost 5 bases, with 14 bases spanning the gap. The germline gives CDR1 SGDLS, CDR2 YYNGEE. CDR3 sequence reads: CASNRGGGETQYF. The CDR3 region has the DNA TGTGCCAGCAACAGGGGAGGTGGGGAGACCCAGTACTTC.

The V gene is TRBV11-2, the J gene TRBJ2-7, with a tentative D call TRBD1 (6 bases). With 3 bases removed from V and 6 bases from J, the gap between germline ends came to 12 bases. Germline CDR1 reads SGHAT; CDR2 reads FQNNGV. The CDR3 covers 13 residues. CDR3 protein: CASSLGQGFEQYF. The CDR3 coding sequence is TGTGCCAGCAGCTTGGGGCAGGGGTTCGAGCAGTACTTC.

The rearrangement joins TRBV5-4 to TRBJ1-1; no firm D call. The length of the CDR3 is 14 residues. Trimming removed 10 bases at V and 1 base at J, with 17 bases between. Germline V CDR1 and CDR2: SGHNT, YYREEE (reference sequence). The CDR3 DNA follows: TGTGCCTCAACCCGGGAGGTGGGGAACACTGAAGCTTTCTTT. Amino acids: CASTREVGNTEAFF. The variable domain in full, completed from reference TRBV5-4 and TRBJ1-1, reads ETGVTQSPTHLIKTRGQQVTLRCSSQSGHNTVSWYQQALGQGPQFIFQYYREEENGRGNFPPRFSGLQFPNYSSELNVNALELDDSALYLCASTREVGNTEAFFGQGTRLTVV.

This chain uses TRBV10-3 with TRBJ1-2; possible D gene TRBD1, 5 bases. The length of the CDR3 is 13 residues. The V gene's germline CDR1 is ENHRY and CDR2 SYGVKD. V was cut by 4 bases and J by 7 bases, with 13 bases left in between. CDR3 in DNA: TGTGCCATCAGTGTGGAGGGACGGTCTGGCTACACCTTC. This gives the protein CAISVEGRSGYTF.

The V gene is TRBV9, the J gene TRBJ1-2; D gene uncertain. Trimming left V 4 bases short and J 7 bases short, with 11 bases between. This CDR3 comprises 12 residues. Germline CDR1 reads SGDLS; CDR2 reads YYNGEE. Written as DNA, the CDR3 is TGTGCCAGCAGCCAACCGGGAATTGGCTACACCTTC. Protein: CASSQPGIGYTF.